Listed here are 11 T cell receptor beta chains from one sample, sequenced in a study of synovial regulatory T cells in juvenile arthritis. Findings and caveats of the study: Inflammation-associated Treg cells in blood had less TCR diversity than the remaining blood Treg cells.

The antigens for these receptors are not known. Data came from immunoSEQ multiplex PCR; TCRdb stores just in-frame clones and leaves some out. In total, the table holds about 9,900 clones. Sample: Treg cells from blood. Sample subset: HLA-DR+ inflammation-associated blood Treg cells. The receptors were gathered from a donor younger than 30 with juvenile idiopathic arthritis.

The chain recombines TRBV11-3 with TRBJ1-1. The CDR3 is 13 residues long. The protein alone is recorded here. Germline V CDR1 and CDR2: SGHNT, YENEEA. The chain's CDR3 is CASSLRGPTEAFF. Based on the CDR3 plus reference TRBV11-3 and TRBJ1-1, the full variable domain is EAGVVQSPRYKIIEKKQPVAFWCNPISGHNTLYWYLQNLGQGPELLIRYENEEAVDDSQLPKDRFSAERLKGVDSTLKIQPAELGDSAVYLCASSLRGPTEAFFGQGTRLTVV.

The V and J genes are TRBV10-3 and TRBJ2-7; as DNA is missing, the TRBD1 call by TCRdb cannot be tested. The CDR3 runs to 14 residues. No DNA is given. Germline assignment: CDR1 ENHRY and CDR2 SYGVKD. CDR3: CAISTGQSTYEQYF.

This chain connects TRBV7-9 to TRBJ2-7; TCRdb picks TRBD1, but there is no DNA to check that call. The CDR3 is made up of 11 amino acids. The coding DNA is unavailable. The germline CDR1 and CDR2 sequences are SEHNR and FQNEAQ (reference sequence). CDR3: CASSFRGEQYF. Based on the CDR3 plus reference TRBV7-9 and TRBJ2-7, the full variable domain is DTGVSQNPRHKITKRGQNVTFRCDPISEHNRLYWYRQTLGQGPEFLTYFQNEAQLEKSRLLSDRFSAERPKGSFSTLEIQRTEQGDSAMYLCASSFRGEQYFGPGTRLTVT.

Frequency places this clone as medium-sized. The V and J genes are TRBV6-6 and TRBJ1-1. Germline V lookup: CDR1 MNHNY, CDR2 SVGAGI (reference sequence). This CDR3 comprises 14 residues. The entry carries no DNA sequence. Here the CDR3 reads CASSTRGWNTEAFF.

The rearrangement links TRBV13 to TRBJ2-7; no DNA is available, so the TRBD2 call from TCRdb remains unchecked. The CDR3 loop spans 14 amino acids. The record lacks a DNA sequence. Germline V gene lookup returns CDR1 PRHDT and CDR2 FYEKMQ (reference sequence). CDR3: CASSAGLTVYEQYF.

This chain uses TRBV6-6 with TRBJ1-3; TCRdb selects TRBD1, and the lack of DNA leaves this call unchecked. Germline CDR1 reads MNHNY; CDR2 reads SVGAGI (reference sequence). CDR3 length equals 14 residues. No DNA is listed. The CDR3 is CASSSGRGLDTIYF.

The chain combines TRBV30 with TRBJ1-3; TCRdb designates TRBD1, a call that cannot be tested without DNA. The CDR3 totals 12 residues. No DNA sequence is on record. Germline-derived CDR1 and CDR2 are GTSNPN and SVGIG (reference sequence). The CDR3 region is CAWSSQANTIYF.

This clone is medium-sized (0.01 to 0.1%) by frequency. The V call is TRBV19, the J call TRBJ2-1; the TRBD2 assignment by TCRdb is unverifiable without DNA. This CDR3 is 15 amino acids long. DNA is not recorded here. Germline CDR1 is LNHDA and CDR2 is SQIVND (reference sequence). The CDR3 loop reads CASSSTGNLYNEQFF.

The rearrangement links TRBV25-1 to TRBJ2-5. The CDR3 consists of 15 residues. No DNA appears here. Germline V lookup: CDR1 MGHDK, CDR2 SYGVNS. The chain's CDR3 is CASSGSAGEVKTQYF.

The chain is built from TRBV29-1 and TRBJ1-3. The germline V gene has CDR1 SQVTM and CDR2 ANQGSEA. CDR3 size: 11 residues. No DNA sequence is on record. The CDR3 protein is CGWDSGNTIYF.

V usage is TRBV27 and J usage is TRBJ1-6; TCRdb's D gene call, TRBD1, goes unchecked for lack of DNA. Germline V gene data show CDR1 as MNHEY and CDR2 as SMNVEV (reference sequence). This CDR3 is built from 13 residues. No coding sequence is recorded. CDR3 sequence reads: CASRAENNSPLHF.